The clone carrying this TCR beta chain rates as medium-sized. As yet, its antigen is unknown. Germline loops: CDR1 MNHNS, CDR2 SASEGT. Trimming pared 6 bases from V and 3 bases from J, leaving 15 bases between. CDR3 length equals 15 residues. Authors' data handling: Clinicopathological groups of papillary thyroid cancer showed CDR3 differences that were used to build a distant-metastasis classifier. TCRdb called clones again from the PCR reads with MiXCR. These V and J calls are TCRdb output, not the study's own analysis. The sample lists around 30,000 clones; roughly 17% were seen once. Each patient came to thyroid surgery without any prior treatment (of any kind). The sample originates from a study of metastatic and nonmetastatic thyroid tumors. Findings and limits, study-wide: Reported TCR beta diversity, measured in blood and tumor, was significantly higher for malignant thyroid tumors than for benign nodules.

Sequencing was performed on blood. The chain recombines TRBV6-1 with TRBJ2-1; D is perhaps TRBD2 (6 bases). The TCR was taken from a female donor with papillary thyroid cancer or a benign thyroid nodule (not recorded which). Some clones in this sample may be carry-over from other donors' samples. Here the CDR3 reads CASRKTRGLYNEQFF. CDR3 nucleotide sequence: TGTGCCAGCAGGAAGACTAGAGGGCTCTACAATGAGCAGTTCTTC.